This T cell receptor (beta chain) was observed in a study of T cell repertoires in cytomegalovirus infection. Across the whole study: Newly reported HLA-C-restricted and thoroughly characterized HLA-B-restricted CMV epitopes were employed. Regarding the study as a whole: The cumulative frequency of public TCR beta families distinguished individuals who carried CMV together with the relevant HLA.

In regard to this clonotype: The antigen remains undetermined. The junction shows a germline mismatch at one end, possibly a read error.

CDR1 and CDR2 (germline): MNHEY, SVGEGT. The CDR3 spans 16 residues. TCRdb re-analysed the reads in MiXCR, keeping a single row per CDR3 protein. This table holds roughly 700,000 distinct CDR3 sequences, roughly 30% found once. The source of this sequence is a human donor in good health (CMV status not recorded). Some clones in this sample may be carry-over from other donors' samples. The V and J genes are TRBV6-2 or TRBV6-3 and TRBJ2-7; 8 nucleotides line up with TRBD1. The sequencing here drew on cultured PBMCs, taken from culture after CMV antigen stimulation. The CDR3 here is CASSYTTGDSSCEQYF. In nucleotides, the CDR3 is TGTGCCAGCAGTTACACGACAGGGGACAGCTCCTGCGAGCAGTACTTC.